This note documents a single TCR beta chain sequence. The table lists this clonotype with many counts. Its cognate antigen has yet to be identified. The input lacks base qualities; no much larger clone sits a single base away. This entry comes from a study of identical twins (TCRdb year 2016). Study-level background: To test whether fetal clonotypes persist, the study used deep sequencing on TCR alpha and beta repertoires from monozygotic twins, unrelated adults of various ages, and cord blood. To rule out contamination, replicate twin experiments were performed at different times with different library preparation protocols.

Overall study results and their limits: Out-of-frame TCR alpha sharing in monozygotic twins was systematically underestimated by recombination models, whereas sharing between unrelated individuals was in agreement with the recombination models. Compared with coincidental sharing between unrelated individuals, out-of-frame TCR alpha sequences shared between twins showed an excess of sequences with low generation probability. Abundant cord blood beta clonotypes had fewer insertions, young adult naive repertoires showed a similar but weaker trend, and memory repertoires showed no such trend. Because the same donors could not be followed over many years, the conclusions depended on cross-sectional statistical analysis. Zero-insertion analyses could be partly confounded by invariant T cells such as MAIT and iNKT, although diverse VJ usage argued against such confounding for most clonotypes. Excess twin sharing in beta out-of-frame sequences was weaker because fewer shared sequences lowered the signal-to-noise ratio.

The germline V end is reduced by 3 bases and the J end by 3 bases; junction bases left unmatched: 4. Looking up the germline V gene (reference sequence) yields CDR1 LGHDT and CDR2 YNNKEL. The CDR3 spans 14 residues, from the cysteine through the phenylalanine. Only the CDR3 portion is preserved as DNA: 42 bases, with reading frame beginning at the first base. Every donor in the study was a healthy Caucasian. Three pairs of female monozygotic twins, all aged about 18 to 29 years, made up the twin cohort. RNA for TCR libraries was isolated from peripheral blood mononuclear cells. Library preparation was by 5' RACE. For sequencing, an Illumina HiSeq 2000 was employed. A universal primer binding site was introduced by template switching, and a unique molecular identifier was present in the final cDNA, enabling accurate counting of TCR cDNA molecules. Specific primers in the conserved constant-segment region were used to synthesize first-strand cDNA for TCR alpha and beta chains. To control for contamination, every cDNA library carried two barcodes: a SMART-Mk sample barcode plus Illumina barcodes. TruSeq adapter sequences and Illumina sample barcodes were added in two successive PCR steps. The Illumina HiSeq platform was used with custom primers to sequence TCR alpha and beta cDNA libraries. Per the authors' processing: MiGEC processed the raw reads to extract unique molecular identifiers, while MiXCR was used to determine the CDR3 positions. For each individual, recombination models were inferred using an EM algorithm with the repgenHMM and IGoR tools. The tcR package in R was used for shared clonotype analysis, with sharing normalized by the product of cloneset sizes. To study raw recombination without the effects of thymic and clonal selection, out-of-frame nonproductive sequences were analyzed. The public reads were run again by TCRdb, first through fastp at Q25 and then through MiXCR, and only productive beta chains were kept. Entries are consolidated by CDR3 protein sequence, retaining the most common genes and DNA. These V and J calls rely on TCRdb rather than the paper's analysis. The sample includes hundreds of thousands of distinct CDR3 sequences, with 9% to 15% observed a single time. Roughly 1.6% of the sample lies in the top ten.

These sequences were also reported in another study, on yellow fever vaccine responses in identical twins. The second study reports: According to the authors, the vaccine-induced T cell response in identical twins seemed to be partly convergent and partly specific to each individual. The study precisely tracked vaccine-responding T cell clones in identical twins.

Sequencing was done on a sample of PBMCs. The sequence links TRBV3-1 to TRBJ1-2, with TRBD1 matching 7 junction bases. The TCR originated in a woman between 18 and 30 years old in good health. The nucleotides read TGTGCCAGCAGCCATAGACAGGGCGACTATGGCTACACCTTC. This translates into CASSHRQGDYGYTF.